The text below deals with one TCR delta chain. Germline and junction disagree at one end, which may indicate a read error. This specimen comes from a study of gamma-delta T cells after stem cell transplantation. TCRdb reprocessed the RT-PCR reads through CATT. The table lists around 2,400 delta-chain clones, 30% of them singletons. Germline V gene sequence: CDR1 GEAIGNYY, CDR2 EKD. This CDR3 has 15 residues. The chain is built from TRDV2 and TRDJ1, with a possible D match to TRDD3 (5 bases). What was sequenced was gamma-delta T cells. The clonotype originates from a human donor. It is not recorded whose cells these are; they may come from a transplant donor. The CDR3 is CACLNLLANRDNLIF. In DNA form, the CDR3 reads TGTGCCTGTCTAAATTTACTGGCGAACCGCGATAACCTCATCTTT.